This T cell receptor (beta chain) was documented in a study of T cell responses to AZD1222 COVID-19 vaccine. Assay: immunoSEQ multiplex PCR; the TCRdb copy retains only in-frame clones and omits some. This table has over 95,000 clones, approximately 87% appearing once. Germline CDR1 and CDR2: LGHDT and YNNKEL (reference sequence). The CDR3 has 16 residues. Losses at the gene ends were 4 bases for V and 1 base for J; bases not matched to a gene: 6. The sequence was collected from an adult in good health. The chain employs TRBV3-1 (or the pseudogene TRBV3-2) and TRBJ1-4; TRBD1 aligns across 7 bases. Specimen: peripheral blood, collected on day 0 of AZD1222 vaccination. CDR3 nucleotides: TGTGCCAGCAGCCGGAGGACAGGCCTAACTAATGAAAAACTGTTTTTT. Translated, it gives CASSRRTGLTNEKLFF.